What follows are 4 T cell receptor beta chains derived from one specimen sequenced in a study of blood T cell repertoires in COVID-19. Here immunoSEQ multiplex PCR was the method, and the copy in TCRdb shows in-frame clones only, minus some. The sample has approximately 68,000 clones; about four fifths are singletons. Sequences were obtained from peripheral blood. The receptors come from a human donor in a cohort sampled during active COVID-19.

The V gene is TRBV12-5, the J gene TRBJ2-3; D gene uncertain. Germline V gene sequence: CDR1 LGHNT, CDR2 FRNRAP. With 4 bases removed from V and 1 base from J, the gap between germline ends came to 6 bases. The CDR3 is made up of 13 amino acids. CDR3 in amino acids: CASGSSGTDTQYF. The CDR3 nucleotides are TGTGCTAGTGGTTCCTCTGGCACAGATACGCAGTATTTT. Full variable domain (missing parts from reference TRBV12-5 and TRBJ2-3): DARVTQTPRHKVTEMGQEVTMRCQPILGHNTVFWYRQTMMQGLELLAYFRNRAPLDDSGMPKDRFSAEMPDATLATLKIQPSEPRDSAVYFCASGSSGTDTQYFGPGTRLTVL.

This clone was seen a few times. Here the CDR3 DNA reads TGTGCCAGCAGAAAAAGACAGGAGCAGTTCTTC. Its protein product is CASRKRQEQFF. This chain joins TRBV6-5 and TRBJ2-1, with D maybe TRBD1 (5 bases). Germline V lookup: CDR1 MNHEY, CDR2 SVGAGI. The CDR3 loop spans 11 amino acids. V lost 6 bases, J lost 10 bases, and 10 bases lay in between.

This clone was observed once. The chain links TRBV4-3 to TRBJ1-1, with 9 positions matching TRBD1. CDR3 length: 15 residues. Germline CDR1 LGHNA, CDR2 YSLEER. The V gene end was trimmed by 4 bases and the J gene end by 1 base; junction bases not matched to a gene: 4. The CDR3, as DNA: TGCGCCAGCAGCCGCGTGGGACAGGGGAACACTGAAGCTTTCTTT. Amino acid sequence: CASSRVGQGNTEAFF.

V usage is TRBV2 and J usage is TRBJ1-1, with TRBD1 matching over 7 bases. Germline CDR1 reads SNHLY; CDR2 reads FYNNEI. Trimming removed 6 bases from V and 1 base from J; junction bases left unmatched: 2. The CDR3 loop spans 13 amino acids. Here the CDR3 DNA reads TGTGCCAGCAGAGGGACAGCGAACACTGAAGCTTTCTTT. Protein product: CASRGTANTEAFF.